Listed below are T cell receptor beta chains from one sample, sequenced in a study of cytomegalovirus exposure and HLA in healthy donors. The assay was immunoSEQ multiplex PCR, and TCRdb's table has in-frame clones only and misses some. The sample lists about 240,000 clones; about 80% were seen once. The sequenced sample was PBMCs. Receptors originate from a woman in her sixties in good health and CMV-seropositive. The CDR3 runs from the conserved cysteine through the conserved F or W. Fields, in order: clone size, D gene, J gene, V gene, CDR3 DNA, CDR3 protein. A D gene is named only where the DNA matches it firmly. Clone size is shown for a subset of rows, as once, few, many or a class of expanded clone.

once TRBD1 TRBJ1-1 TRBV30 TGTGCCTGGAGAGCCCCAGGGGGGTCCCCTCTTACCATAAACACTGAAGCTTTCTTT CAWRAPGGSPLTINTEAFF
- TRBD2 TRBJ2-3 TRBV5-1 TGCGCCAGCAATCTAGCGGGAGTGCTAACAGATACGCAGTATTTT CASNLAGVLTDTQYF
- TRBD1 TRBJ2-7 TRBV5-1 TGCGCCAGCAGCTTTGGGGACAGGGGGCTCTACGAGCAGTACTTC CASSFGDRGLYEQYF
few TRBD2 TRBJ2-1 TRBV4-1 TGCGCCAGCAGCCAAATCGAGAGCGGGAAGCGGTACAATGAGCAGTTCTTC CASSQIESGKRYNEQFF
- TRBD2 TRBJ2-7 TRBV5-1 TGCGCCAGCAGCTTACTAGCGGGAGGGCCCTACGAGCAGTACTTC CASSLLAGGPYEQYF
- - TRBJ2-1 TRBV28 TGTGCCAGCAGTTTTGAGCGGCTTCCAAACAATGAGCAGTTCTTC CASSFERLPNNEQFF
- - TRBJ1-2 TRBV2 TGTGCCAGCAGTGAATTGGAGCTTTCAGGCTACACCTTC CASSELELSGYTF
once - TRBJ1-1 TRBV11-2 TGTGCCAGCAGCTTTTACGGGACGGCGGGGACTGAAGCTTTCTTT CASSFYGTAGTEAFF
- - TRBJ2-5 TRBV7-9 TGTGCCAGCAGCTTAAACGGTCAGGGTATGGAGACCCAGTACTTC CASSLNGQGMETQYF
- - TRBJ1-2 TRBV15 TGTGCCACCAGCAGCACATTCGGACGGAAGGGGCCCAGCTATGGCTACACCTTC CATSSTFGRKGPSYGYTF
- TRBD2 TRBJ2-7 TRBV10-3 TGTGCCAGCAGTTCAAGCGGGAGAGTCTACGAGCAGTACTTC CASSSSGRVYEQYF
- TRBD1 TRBJ1-2 TRBV5-1 TGCGCCAGCAGCTCCGCAGTGACAGGGGAGTCCATGGACTATGGCTACACCTTC CASSSAVTGESMDYGYTF
- TRBD2 TRBJ2-3 TRBV10-1 TGCGCCAGCAGTGTTGGTACTAGCGGGAGAGATACGCAGTATTTT CASSVGTSGRDTQYF
- - TRBJ1-1 TRBV4-1 TGCGCCAGCAGCCAAGATCGGGGGATTGAAGCTTTCTTT CASSQDRGIEAFF
- - TRBJ2-1 TRBV9 TGTGCCAGCAGCGTAGGCGCGGGACCATCCTACAATGAGCAGTTCTTC CASSVGAGPSYNEQFF
- TRBD1 TRBJ2-7 TRBV4-1 TGCGCCAGCAGCCCACCTCTGACAGGGGGCGTCTACGAGCAGTACTTC CASSPPLTGGVYEQYF
- TRBD1 TRBJ1-4 TRBV5-1 TGCGCCAGCAGCTTGGGCAGGGGGGAAACTGAAAAACTGTTTTTT CASSLGRGETEKLFF
once - TRBJ2-5 TRBV2 TGTGCCAGCACCAGGGGCCCGGGACAAGAGACCCAGTACTTC CASTRGPGQETQYF
- TRBD2 TRBJ2-7 TRBV6-1 TGTGCCAGCAGGACGACTAGCGGCACGGGGCAGTACTTC CASRTTSGTGQYF
- - TRBJ1-2 TRBV29-1 TGCAGCGGGGAGGCATCTTCCTATGGCTACACCTTC CSGEASSYGYTF
- - TRBJ2-1 TRBV7-3 TGTGCCAGCAGCCTCAGGGGAAATGAGCAGTTCTTC CASSLRGNEQFF
once TRBD2 TRBJ2-1 TRBV9 TGTGCCAGCAGCCCTCGACTAGCGCTATACAATGAGCAGTTCTTC CASSPRLALYNEQFF
- - TRBJ2-7 TRBV7-3 TGTGCCAGCAGCTTAACGAACTCGCCGACCTACGAGCAGTACTTC CASSLTNSPTYEQYF
- - TRBJ2-2 TRBV19 TGTGCCAGTACAGGGGTAGGGGGCACCGGGGAGCTGTTTTTT CASTGVGGTGELFF
- TRBD1 TRBJ1-5 TRBV27 TGTGCCAGCAGTTCCATACAGGGGGCGCGTCCCCAGCCCCAGCATTTT CASSSIQGARPQPQHF
- - TRBJ2-7 TRBV19 TGTGCCAGTAACTCCGGGACTCAGGCCAACGAGCAGTACTTC CASNSGTQANEQYF
few - TRBJ1-1 TRBV6-6 TGTGCCAGCAGTTACCCCAGTCCTGAAGCTTTCTTT CASSYPSPEAFF
- TRBD2 TRBJ2-4 TRBV5-1 TGCGCCAGCAGCTTGGAAGGAGCGGGACCGACCAAAAACATTCAGTACTTC CASSLEGAGPTKNIQYF
- - TRBJ2-3 TRBV15 TGTGCCACCAGCCATCCCCCTAAGTACACAGATACGCAGTATTTT CATSHPPKYTDTQYF